Listed below are T cell receptor beta chains from one sample, sequenced in a study of long-term antiretroviral therapy in people with HIV. This table comes from immunoSEQ multiplex PCR, and its TCRdb copy is limited to in-frame clones, with some not included. This sample has some 26,000 clones, with about 88% found just once. This sample comprised unsorted PBMCs, obtained 2.7 years after starting antiretroviral therapy. These receptor sequences come from a man in his forties with HIV. CDR3s include the opening cysteine and the closing phenylalanine or tryptophan. D genes are given only for firm matches. Clone size is stated in some rows and not others, as once, few, many or a class when expanded.

TRBV6-6	NA	TRBJ1-5	NA	CASSYGSQPQHF	TGTGCCAGCAGCTACGGCAGTCAGCCCCAGCATTTT
TRBV7-2	NA	TRBJ1-1	NA	CASSLGKRTMNTEAFF	TGTGCCAGCAGCTTAGGAAAGCGAACAATGAACACTGAAGCTTTCTTT
TRBV30	NA	TRBJ1-4	TRBD1	CAWSIPGQGNEKLFF	TGTGCCTGGAGTATACCGGGACAGGGGAATGAAAAACTGTTTTTT
TRBV13	NA	TRBJ2-5	NA	CASSLGGTPGETQYF	TGTGCCAGCAGCTTAGGCGGTACCCCGGGTGAGACCCAGTACTTC
TRBV5-5	NA	TRBJ1-2	TRBD1	CASRPRTGLHYGYTF	TGTGCCAGCAGACCTAGGACAGGTCTGCACTATGGCTACACCTTC
TRBV25-1	NA	TRBJ2-1	TRBD2	CASTRGGSKYNEQFF	TGTGCCAGCACCCGGGGCGGGAGTAAGTACAATGAGCAGTTCTTC
TRBV11-3	NA	TRBJ1-1	NA	CASSLAGADTEAFF	TGTGCCAGCAGCTTAGCAGGGGCGGACACTGAAGCTTTCTTT
TRBV5-1	NA	TRBJ2-5	NA	CASSLGGSAETQYF	TGCGCCAGCAGCTTGGGTGGGTCAGCAGAGACCCAGTACTTC
TRBV27	NA	TRBJ2-7	NA	CASSLSGRPAYEQYF	TGTGCCAGCAGTTTATCGGGCAGGCCAGCCTACGAGCAGTACTTC
TRBV6-5	NA	TRBJ2-1	NA	CASSRPGLTGQFF	TGTGCCAGCAGTCGACCGGGACTCACCGGGCAGTTCTTC
TRBV20-1	NA	TRBJ2-5	NA	CSATGVETQYF	TGCAGTGCGACGGGGGTGGAGACCCAGTACTTC
TRBV7-2	once	TRBJ2-2	NA	CASSPYTGELFF	TGTGCCAGCAGCCCGTACACCGGGGAGCTGTTTTTT
TRBV6-6	NA	TRBJ1-4	NA	CASSYRGGREKLFF	TGTGCCAGCAGTTACAGGGGGGGGAGGGAAAAACTGTTTTTT
TRBV5-1	NA	TRBJ2-1	TRBD1	CASSQGQGAYNEQFF	TGCGCCAGCAGCCAGGGACAGGGGGCATACAATGAGCAGTTCTTC
TRBV28	NA	TRBJ1-2	NA	CASSTGQGFLSYGYTF	TGTGCCAGCAGTACCGGCCAGGGATTCTTAAGCTATGGCTACACCTTC
TRBV11-2	NA	TRBJ2-7	NA	CASSRTRGTGEQYF	TGTGCCAGCAGCCGAACAAGGGGGACGGGGGAGCAGTACTTC
TRBV6-5	NA	TRBJ2-2	NA	CASGARNTGELFF	TGTGCCAGCGGGGCCAGGAACACCGGGGAGCTGTTTTTT
TRBV7-2	NA	TRBJ1-3	NA	CASSLRHQGGNTIYF	TGTGCCAGCAGCTTGAGGCACCAGGGTGGAAACACCATATATTTT
TRBV2	NA	TRBJ2-1	NA	CASARRGAYNEQFF	TGTGCCAGCGCCAGAAGGGGTGCCTACAATGAGCAGTTCTTC
TRBV6-1	few	TRBJ2-2	NA	CASSERESQGGLFF	TGTGCCAGCAGTGAGAGGGAATCTCAGGGTGGACTGTTTTTT
TRBV4-3	NA	TRBJ2-7	NA	CASSQEGASPYEQYF	TGCGCCAGCAGCCAAGAGGGGGCAAGCCCCTACGAGCAGTACTTC
TRBV10-3	NA	TRBJ2-7	NA	CAISESLGGTYEQYF	TGTGCCATCAGTGAGTCATTGGGCGGGACCTACGAGCAGTACTTC
TRBV25-1	NA	TRBJ1-1	TRBD1	CASRTGGIHMNTEAFF	TGTGCCAGCAGGACAGGGGGAATCCATATGAACACTGAAGCTTTCTTT
TRBV28	NA	TRBJ2-7	NA	CASSILGSSYEQYF	TGTGCCAGCAGTATCCTAGGGTCCTCCTACGAGCAGTACTTC
TRBV19	NA	TRBJ1-2	NA	CASTPGHGYTF	TGTGCCAGTACCCCGGGACATGGCTACACCTTC
TRBV11-2	NA	TRBJ2-7	NA	CASSLTDEQYF	TGTGCCAGCAGCTTAACAGACGAGCAGTACTTC
TRBV29-1	NA	TRBJ2-3	TRBD2	CSVEGLAGGPVDTQYF	TGCAGCGTTGAAGGGCTGGCGGGAGGGCCGGTAGATACGCAGTATTTT
TRBV6-1	NA	TRBJ1-1	NA	CARSSGPNTEAFF	TGTGCCAGGAGTTCAGGGCCGAACACTGAAGCTTTCTTT
TRBV6-5	NA	TRBJ1-4	NA	CASSYRGTGREKLFF	TGTGCCAGCAGTTACCGGGGAACTGGCCGTGAAAAACTGTTTTTT
TRBV30	NA	TRBJ1-1	NA	CAWSGGLHTEAFF	TGTGCCTGGAGCGGGGGCCTACATACTGAAGCTTTCTTT
TRBV28	NA	TRBJ1-1	NA	CASSLTRSGDTEAFF	TGTGCCAGCAGCCTGACGCGCTCGGGGGACACTGAAGCTTTCTTT
TRBV7-3	NA	TRBJ2-7	TRBD2	CASSLSGGDSSYEQYF	TGTGCCAGCAGCCTTAGCGGGGGGGACAGCTCCTACGAGCAGTACTTC
TRBV19	once	TRBJ2-7	NA	CASSMSAAYEQYF	TGTGCCAGTAGTATGTCGGCAGCCTACGAGCAGTACTTC
TRBV9	few	TRBJ1-4	TRBD1	CASSLGTDHEKLFF	TGTGCCAGCAGCCTCGGGACAGACCATGAAAAACTGTTTTTT
TRBV11-2	NA	TRBJ2-7	NA	CASSRNWLASSRDYEQYF	TGTGCCAGCAGCCGAAATTGGTTAGCTTCTAGCCGAGACTACGAGCAGTACTTC
TRBV30	NA	TRBJ1-3	NA	CAWTTISGNTIYF	TGTGCCTGGACGACCATCTCTGGAAACACCATATATTTT
TRBV9	few	TRBJ1-3	NA	CASSVEGLSGNTIYF	TGTGCCAGCAGCGTAGAGGGTCTCTCTGGAAACACCATATATTTT
TRBV28	NA	TRBJ1-3	NA	CASSLGGTAGNTIYF	TGTGCCAGCTCTCTAGGGGGGACTGCGGGAAACACCATATATTTT
TRBV7-2	NA	TRBJ2-1	TRBD1	CASSLTPPQRQGAGEQFF	TGTGCCAGCAGCTTAACCCCCCCCCAGAGACAGGGGGCGGGAGAGCAGTTCTTC
TRBV4-1	NA	TRBJ2-2	TRBD1	CASSHLGQGGTGELFF	TGCGCCAGCAGCCACCTCGGACAGGGCGGCACCGGGGAGCTGTTTTTT
TRBV5-1	few	TRBJ1-3	NA	CASSLEQGGNTIYF	TGCGCCAGCAGCTTGGAGCAGGGAGGAAACACCATATATTTT
TRBV7-6	NA	TRBJ2-7	NA	CASSSNYEQYF	TGTGCCAGCAGCTCAAATTACGAGCAGTACTTC
TRBV4-1	NA	TRBJ1-1	NA	CASSQSSNRVGTEAFF	TGCGCCAGCAGCCAGTCCTCCAACAGGGTTGGGACTGAAGCTTTCTTT